The 15 T cell receptor beta chains reported below all come from one sample, sequenced in a study of blood T cell repertoires in COVID-19. The data were produced by immunoSEQ multiplex PCR, yet TCRdb's version contains in-frame clones alone and is incomplete. The sample shows over 400,000 clones, roughly nine tenths of them seen only once. Sequenced input: PBMCs or T cells enriched from blood (not recorded which). The receptors come from a woman aged 55-69 years who had recovered from COVID-19.

The chain employs TRBV2 and TRBJ1-1, with 7 bases lining up with TRBD1. The V gene end was trimmed by 6 bases and the J gene end by 5 bases; junction bases not matched to a gene: 18. The CDR3 length is 17 residues. Germline loops: CDR1 SNHLY, CDR2 FYNNEI. The CDR3 reads CASSPPRQGVGKTEAFF. The CDR3 coding sequence is TGTGCCAGCAGCCCCCCAAGGCAGGGGGTGGGTAAGACTGAAGCTTTCTTT.

V usage is TRBV19 and J usage is TRBJ2-3; TRBD2 is a possible D gene (5 bases). The V end was cut by 7 bases, the J end by 0 bases, with 11 bases between. CDR3 size: 14 residues. Germline V CDR1 and CDR2: LNHDA, SQIVND (reference sequence). CDR3 nucleotides: TGTGCCAGTAACGAGGGAGTGAGCACAGATACGCAGTATTTT. This gives the protein CASNEGVSTDTQYF.

J is TRBJ2-2 and V is TRBV11-3; 7 nucleotides line up with TRBD2. This CDR3 spans 15 amino acids. V lost 5 bases and J lost 5; bases outside the gene matches: 8. Germline-derived CDR1 and CDR2 are SGHNT and YENEEA. CDR3 in DNA: TGTGCCAGCAGCAAATTTAAGCGGGGTACCGGGGAGCTGTTTTTT. It yields the protein CASSKFKRGTGELFF.

This clone was counted between two and nine times. The chain uses TRBV2 and TRBJ1-6; D possibly corresponds to TRBD1 (5 bases). The CDR3 contains 15 residues. Per the germline V gene, CDR1 is SNHLY and CDR2 is FYNNEI. V was clipped by 5 bases and J by 4 bases, with 12 bases between them. CDR3 in amino acids: CASSTADIYNSPLHF. In DNA form, the CDR3 reads TGTGCCAGCAGTACGGCGGACATTTATAATTCACCCCTCCACTTT.

The genes are TRBV11-2 and TRBJ2-2, with 9 nucleotides matching TRBD2. Germline V gives CDR1 SGHAT, CDR2 FQNNGV. J lost 4 bases, V lost 1 base, and 7 bases had no gene match. The CDR3 extends over 17 amino acids. CDR3 in DNA: TGTGCCAGCAGCTTAGTCAGCGGGGGGTCATTCACCGGGGAGCTGTTTTTT. Protein sequence: CASSLVSGGSFTGELFF.

This chain uses TRBV2 with TRBJ2-1; 12 bases line up with TRBD2. The CDR3 extends over 17 amino acids. The germline V gene has CDR1 SNHLY and CDR2 FYNNEI. J was trimmed by 7 bases and V by 4 bases; bases with no gene match: 11. This chain's CDR3 is CASSGDLTSGGGNEQFF. CDR3 DNA: TGTGCCAGCAGTGGGGATCTGACTAGCGGGGGAGGGAATGAGCAGTTCTTC. The whole variable domain, filled in from reference TRBV2 and TRBJ2-1, reads EPEVTQTPSHQVTQMGQEVILRCVPISNHLYFYWYRQILGQKVEFLVSFYNNEISEKSEIFDDQFSVERPDGSNFTLKIRSTKLEDSAMYFCASSGDLTSGGGNEQFFGPGTRLTVL.

The CDR3 region has the DNA TGTGCCAGCAGTTACTCGAGGTTAGACGAGCAGTACTTC. Residues: CASSYSRLDEQYF. The gene calls are TRBV6-5 and TRBJ2-7; D not certain. V was pared by 0 bases and J by 5 bases, with 8 bases between. Germline V CDR1 and CDR2: MNHEY, SVGAGI. The CDR3 runs 13 residues.

This clone turned up a few times. CDR3 sequence reads: CSVLKGAKSTEAFF. CDR3 nucleotide sequence: TGCAGCGTTTTAAAAGGGGCCAAGAGCACTGAAGCTTTCTTT. The gene calls are TRBV29-1 and TRBJ1-1; a possible D gene is TRBD1 (5 bases). In germline, CDR1 is SQVTM, CDR2 ANQGSEA. V lost 5 bases and J 4 bases, leaving 17 bases between the germline ends. The CDR3 is made up of 14 amino acids.

This chain uses TRBV30 with TRBJ1-2; unclear D gene. This CDR3 has 12 amino acids. Germline CDR1 and CDR2: GTSNPN and SVGIG (reference sequence). V dropped 0 bases and J dropped 8 bases, with 10 bases sitting between them. The CDR3 protein is CAWSVTLGGYTF. The CDR3, as DNA: TGTGCCTGGAGTGTCACACTCGGGGGCTACACCTTC.

The CDR3 sequence is CATSRGLQAGTGQQFF. The CDR3 DNA reads as TGTGCCACCAGCAGAGGGCTCCAAGCCGGGACAGGGCAGCAGTTCTTC. V usage is TRBV15 and J usage is TRBJ2-1; 9 bases agree with TRBD1. Germline V CDR1 and CDR2: LNHNV, YYDKDF (reference sequence). CDR3 length: 16 amino acids. The V segment lost 1 base and the J segment 11 bases; nucleotides outside the gene matches: 12.

The rearrangement uses TRBV4-1 and TRBJ1-2; 10 bases are shared with TRBD1. The ends lost 0 bases at V and 3 bases at J; junction bases unmatched: 4. Germline-derived CDR1 and CDR2 are MGHRA and YSYEKL. The CDR3 is 16 residues long. The CDR3 spells CASSQDGTGEDYGYTF. CDR3 sequence (DNA): TGCGCCAGCAGCCAAGATGGGACAGGGGAGGACTATGGCTACACCTTC.

This chain joins TRBV19 and TRBJ2-1, with 10 bases lining up with TRBD2. Germline CDR1 LNHDA, CDR2 SQIVND (reference sequence). V was pared by 3 bases and J by 0 bases, with 11 bases of the junction left unmatched. The length of the CDR3 is 19 residues. The CDR3, as DNA: TGTGCCAGTAGTATCACTAGCGGGGTAGGGATCAGCTCCTACAATGAGCAGTTCTTC. Encoded protein: CASSITSGVGISSYNEQFF.

This clone has just one count. The rearrangement uses TRBV7-9 and TRBJ2-1, with 12 bases matching TRBD2. Trimming cost V 2 bases and J 1 base; bases outside gene matches: 3. The CDR3 is 17 residues long. The germline CDR1 and CDR2 sequences are SEHNR and FQNEAQ (reference sequence). CDR3 sequence (DNA): TGTGCCAGCAGCTTACTAGCGGGGGGGCCGTCCTACAATGAGCAGTTCTTC. Translating it yields CASSLLAGGPSYNEQFF.

The chain recombines TRBV4-1 with TRBJ1-2; D gene unclear. This CDR3 is 12 amino acids long. The V end was cut by 8 bases, the J end by 3 bases, with 10 bases between. The germline gives CDR1 MGHRA, CDR2 YSYEKL. In DNA, the CDR3 is TGCGCCAGCTCCGGGCGGGACTATGGCTACACCTTC. It specifies CASSGRDYGYTF.

The chain is built from TRBV11-2 and TRBJ1-2; no clear D. CDR3 length equals 14 residues. Per the germline V gene, CDR1 is SGHAT and CDR2 is FQNNGV. The V and J ends lost 1 base and 9 bases respectively, with 15 bases between them. CDR3 region: CASSLVLTEARYTF. The CDR3 DNA reads as TGTGCCAGCAGCTTAGTGCTTACAGAAGCACGCTACACCTTC. Supplemented by reference TRBV11-2 and TRBJ1-2, the full variable domain reads EAGVAQSPRYKIIEKRQSVAFWCNPISGHATLYWYQQILGQGPKLLIQFQNNGVVDDSQLPKDRFSAERLKGVDSTLKIQPAKLEDSAVYLCASSLVLTEARYTFGSGTRLTVV.